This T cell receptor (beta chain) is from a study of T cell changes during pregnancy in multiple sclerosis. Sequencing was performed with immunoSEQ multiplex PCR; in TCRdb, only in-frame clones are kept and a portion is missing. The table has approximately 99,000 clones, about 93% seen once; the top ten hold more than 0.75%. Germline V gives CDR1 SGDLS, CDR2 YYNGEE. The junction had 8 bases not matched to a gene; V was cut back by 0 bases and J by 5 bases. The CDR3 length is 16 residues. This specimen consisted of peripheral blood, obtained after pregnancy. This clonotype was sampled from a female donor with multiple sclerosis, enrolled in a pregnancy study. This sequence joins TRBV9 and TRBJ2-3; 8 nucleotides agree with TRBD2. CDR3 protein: CASSVAPGGLGDTQYF. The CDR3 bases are TGTGCCAGCAGCGTAGCCCCGGGAGGGCTGGGAGATACGCAGTATTTT.